These 6 T cell receptor beta chains were sequenced from one sample in a study of T cell responses to AZD1222 COVID-19 vaccine. Repertoires were generated with immunoSEQ multiplex PCR, while TCRdb's copy carries only in-frame clones and drops some. The sample has about 140,000 clones, 70% to 90% seen once. The source material was peripheral blood, sampled on day 0 of AZD1222 vaccination. The receptors originated from an adult in good health.

This clone has more than one count but fewer than ten. V gene TRBV5-8 combines with J gene TRBJ2-3; TRBD2 agrees at 7 bases. Per germline, CDR1 SGHTS and CDR2 YDEGEE. This CDR3 is built from 15 residues. Trimming at V came to 6 bases and at J to 2 bases, leaving 9 bases not matched to a gene. The CDR3 reads CASTREGRHTDTQYF. CDR3 sequence (DNA): TGTGCCAGCACCAGGGAGGGGCGACACACAGATACGCAGTATTTT.

The chain combines TRBV30 with TRBJ2-1; no reliable D call. Trimming left V 0 bases short and J 3 bases short, with 12 bases between. Per germline, CDR1 GTSNPN and CDR2 SVGIG (reference sequence). The CDR3 totals 15 residues. As DNA, the CDR3 is TGTGCCTGGAGTGTTCAACTTCCCCTCTACAATGAGCAGTTCTTC. Its protein product is CAWSVQLPLYNEQFF.

This chain uses TRBV5-1 with TRBJ2-5; unclear D gene. V lost 4 bases, J lost 0 bases, and 7 bases lay in between. This CDR3 spans 13 amino acids. The V gene's germline CDR1 is SGHRS and CDR2 YFSETQ. This CDR3 is CASSPQNQETQYF. Written as DNA, the CDR3 is TGCGCCAGCAGCCCCCAAAACCAAGAGACCCAGTACTTC.

The V call is TRBV9, the J call TRBJ2-7; D perhaps matches TRBD2 (6 bases). The CDR3 totals 14 residues. Trimming pared 2 bases from V and 6 bases from J, leaving 15 bases between. Germline CDR1 is SGDLS and CDR2 is YYNGEE. The CDR3 nucleotides are TGTGCCAGCAGCGTTGGCGGGATGGCGGGCGAGCAGTACTTC. It yields the protein CASSVGGMAGEQYF.

This clone came up a few times. The rearrangement uses TRBV9 and TRBJ1-4; D perhaps matches TRBD1 (5 bases). The CDR3 totals 12 residues. Looked up from germline, CDR1 is SGDLS and CDR2 is YYNGEE. Trimming shortened V by 3 bases and J by 5 bases, and 5 bases separated the two germline ends. The CDR3 nucleotides read TGTGCCAGCAGCGAGGGGAATGAAAAACTGTTTTTT. Its translation: CASSEGNEKLFF.

This chain joins TRBV6-5 and TRBJ1-5; 7 bases match TRBD1. The V segment lost 8 bases and the J segment 3 bases; nucleotides outside the gene matches: 4. Germline CDR1 MNHEY, CDR2 SVGAGI. CDR3 size: 13 residues. Here the CDR3 reads CASRQGYNQPQHF. The CDR3 DNA reads as TGTGCCAGCCGACAGGGATACAATCAGCCCCAGCATTTT.